These 22 T cell receptor beta chains came from one sample sequenced in a study of OX40 agonist ivuxolimab in advanced cancers. The table came from immunoSEQ multiplex PCR; TCRdb's copy has only in-frame clones and leaves some out. The sample has tens of thousands of clones, about 89% seen once. The source material was CD4+ or CD8+ T cells sorted from blood, sampled in a trial of the OX40 agonist ivuxolimab. The receptors stem from an adult with an advanced solid tumor such as melanoma, head and neck, liver or kidney cancer.

This clone is a singleton in its sample. V is TRBV19 and J is TRBJ2-5, with no clear D. The CDR3 extends over 12 amino acids. Trimming shortened V by 4 bases and J by 7 bases, and 10 bases separated the two germline ends. CDR1 is LNHDA, CDR2 SQIVND, per germline (reference sequence). For the CDR3, the DNA is TGTGCCAGTAGTACAGTCGTAGGGACCCAGTACTTC. Its protein is CASSTVVGTQYF.

This rearrangement joins TRBV7-2 to TRBJ1-2, with D hard to call. The CDR3 runs to 14 residues. CDR1 and CDR2 from the germline V gene are SGHTA and FQGNSA. V was pared by 5 bases and J by 1 base, with 11 bases between. CDR3 sequence: CASSRRTDNYGYTF. In DNA, the CDR3 is TGTGCCAGCAGCCGGAGGACTGATAACTATGGCTACACCTTC.

A word on this clone: Other DNA sequences in this sample translate to the same CDR3. V is TRBV7-9 and J is TRBJ1-5, with a possible D match to TRBD1 (5 bases). This CDR3 comprises 13 residues. The germline CDR1 and CDR2 sequences are SEHNR and FQNEAQ (reference sequence). The ends were cut back, 0 bases at V and 5 bases at J, with 5 bases in the middle. The CDR3 coding sequence is TGTGCCAGCAGCTTAGCCAGGGATCAGCCCCAGCATTTT. It specifies CASSLARDQPQHF.

The V and J genes are TRBV28 and TRBJ2-5; D possibly corresponds to TRBD1 (6 bases). The J call is doubtful: the DNA matches TRBJ2-7 better. Germline V gene sequence: CDR1 MDHEN, CDR2 SYDVKM. The CDR3 extends over 13 amino acids. As DNA, the CDR3 is TGTGCCAGCAGTAAGGGGGACTCCTACGAGCAGTACTTC. It codes for CASSKGDSYEQYF.

This chain joins TRBV11-3 and TRBJ2-4, with D possibly matching TRBD1 (6 bases). The V and J ends lost 5 bases and 1 base respectively, with 18 bases between them. Germline loops: CDR1 SGHNT, CDR2 YENEEA. The CDR3 runs 17 residues. CDR3: CASSPWIYQGAKNIQYF. CDR3 nucleotide sequence: TGTGCCAGCAGCCCTTGGATTTACCAGGGGGCCAAAAACATTCAGTACTTC.

The chain recombines TRBV6-5 with TRBJ2-7; 7 nucleotides line up with TRBD1. With 2 bases clipped from V and 4 bases from J, the junction kept 11 bases outside the gene matches. Germline loops: CDR1 MNHEY, CDR2 SVGAGI. This CDR3 is built from 16 residues. In DNA, the CDR3 is TGTGCCAGCAGTTACCGGGGACAGCTCCCGGGGTACGAGCAGTACTTC. Protein: CASSYRGQLPGYEQYF.

Comment on this clone: The same CDR3 also results from other DNA sequences found in this sample. This chain connects TRBV18 to TRBJ1-1; D is unresolved. Per germline, CDR1 KGHSH and CDR2 LQKENI. The CDR3 consists of 13 residues. V gave up 2 bases and J gave up 2 bases, with 6 bases separating them. The CDR3 bases are TGTGCCAGCTCACCAGGGTTAAACACTGAAGCTTTCTTT. This sequence encodes CASSPGLNTEAFF. The full variable domain, completed using reference TRBV18 and TRBJ1-1, is NAGVMQNPRHLVRRRGQEARLRCSPMKGHSHVYWYRQLPEEGLKFMVYLQKENIIDESGMPKERFSAEFPKEGPSILRIQQVVRGDSAAYFCASSPGLNTEAFFGQGTRLTVV.

The chain uses TRBV6-1 and TRBJ2-1; the D gene could be TRBD1 or TRBD2 (6 bases each). The CDR3 sequence is 14 residues long. Deletions cut 8 bases from V and 5 bases from J, with 16 bases between. From germline, CDR1 is MNHNS and CDR2 SASEGT. The CDR3 nucleotides are TGTGCCAGCGATGACGGGGGCCTTAACAATGAGCAGTTCTTC. It codes for CASDDGGLNNEQFF.

This clone has just one count. V and J are TRBV7-6 and TRBJ1-3; D perhaps matches TRBD1 (6 bases). The CDR3 runs 14 residues. V lost 0 bases and J 6 bases, leaving 9 bases between the germline ends. CDR1 and CDR2 from the germline V gene are SGHVS and FNYEAQ. CDR3 nucleotides: TGTGCCAGCAGCTTAGCCAGGGGAGAAAACACCATATATTTT. Its translation is CASSLARGENTIYF.

CDR3 in DNA: TGTGCCAGCAGCGTTACAGGGGAAGGTGGAAACACCATATATTTT. Its protein product is CASSVTGEGGNTIYF. V and J are TRBV9 and TRBJ1-3; 7 bases are shared with TRBD1. This CDR3 has 15 amino acids. Germline assignment: CDR1 SGDLS and CDR2 YYNGEE. After removal of 2 bases from V and 3 bases from J, the junction contained 5 bases not matched to a gene.

This rearrangement joins TRBV7-2 to TRBJ2-3, with 12 bases identical to TRBD2. Germline trimming cut 4 bases from V and 3 bases from J; bases unmatched to any gene: 5. This CDR3 spans 16 amino acids. Germline V lookup: CDR1 SGHTA, CDR2 FQGNSA. The CDR3 DNA sequence: TGTGCCAGCAGCTCCGGGACTAGCGGGTGGACAGATACGCAGTATTTT. It encodes CASSSGTSGWTDTQYF.

This clone has a single count. The chain is built from TRBV6-1 and TRBJ1-2; maybe TRBD1 (6 bases). The CDR3 loop spans 15 amino acids. Germline CDR1 and CDR2: MNHNS and SASEGT. The ends were cut back, 4 bases at V and 8 bases at J, with 20 bases in the middle. The CDR3, as DNA: TGTGCCAGCAGTGGGAACAGGGAATTCATGAGAGGCTACACCTTC. This codes for CASSGNREFMRGYTF.

The rearrangement links TRBV5-4 to TRBJ2-5; 10 nucleotides align to TRBD2. The length of the CDR3 is 14 residues. The J segment lost 5 bases and the V segment lost 2 bases, leaving 3 bases of the junction unmatched. The germline V gene has CDR1 SGHNT and CDR2 YYREEE (reference sequence). This CDR3 is CASSFSGRIETQYF. In DNA form, the CDR3 reads TGTGCCAGCAGCTTTAGCGGGAGGATTGAGACCCAGTACTTC.

The chain employs TRBV30 and TRBJ2-4; TRBD2 matches 10 bases. V dropped 2 bases and J dropped 2; count of bases not matched to a gene: 9. From germline, CDR1 is GTSNPN and CDR2 SVGIG (reference sequence). The CDR3 totals 17 residues. The chain's CDR3 is CAWSYSGGADTKNIQYF. The CDR3 nucleotides read TGTGCCTGGAGTTACAGCGGGGGGGCCGATACCAAAAACATTCAGTACTTC.

The chain couples TRBV11-3 to TRBJ2-1, with 14 bases fitting TRBD2. The CDR3 length is 14 residues. Germline CDR1 is SGHNT and CDR2 is YENEEA. The junction had 2 bases not matched to a gene; V was cut back by 5 bases and J by 8 bases. The CDR3 reads CASSRLAGGYEQFF. CDR3 coding DNA: TGTGCCAGCAGCCGACTAGCGGGGGGGTATGAGCAGTTCTTC.

The chain is built from TRBV7-2 and TRBJ2-7; no reliable D call. Germline V gives CDR1 SGHTA, CDR2 FQGNSA. The CDR3 extends over 11 amino acids. The germline V and J ends were trimmed by 5 bases and 3 bases, with 5 bases remaining between them. CDR3 nucleotides: TGTGCCAGCAGCGGATACTACGAGCAGTACTTC. This codes for CASSGYYEQYF.

This clone is a singleton in its sample. The CDR3 protein is CAWKWGFLNTGELFF. DNA of the CDR3: TGTGCCTGGAAATGGGGATTCCTGAACACCGGGGAGCTGTTTTTT. The chain has TRBV30 and TRBJ2-2; D gene ambiguous. Germline V lookup: CDR1 GTSNPN, CDR2 SVGIG (reference sequence). The CDR3 covers 15 residues. Trimming cost V 4 bases and J 1 base, with 13 bases left between them. Together with reference TRBV30 and TRBJ2-2, the CDR3 gives the full variable domain: SQTIHQWPATLVQPVGSPLSLECTVEGTSNPNLYWYRQAAGRGLQLLFYSVGIGQISSEVPQNLSASRPQDRQFILSSKKLLLSDSGFYLCAWKWGFLNTGELFFGEGSRLTVL.

This clone has just one count. This chain connects TRBV7-2 to TRBJ2-2; a possible D gene is TRBD2 (5 bases). The CDR3 length is 15 residues. V shed 5 bases and J shed 6 bases, with 16 bases lying between them. Germline V gene data show CDR1 as SGHTA and CDR2 as FQGNSA. CDR3 amino acids: CASSQELGLAGELFF. Written as DNA, the CDR3 is TGTGCCAGCAGCCAAGAACTAGGACTCGCCGGGGAGCTGTTTTTT.

The chain uses TRBV7-2 and TRBJ2-3; 9 bases line up with TRBD1. Looked up from germline, CDR1 is SGHTA and CDR2 is FQGNSA. CDR3 length: 16 residues. V dropped 2 bases and J dropped 5; count of bases not matched to a gene: 8. The CDR3 coding sequence is TGTGCCAGCAGCTTAATGGGACAGGGTGTAGGAGATACGCAGTATTTT. Translation gives CASSLMGQGVGDTQYF.

This chain connects TRBV5-1 to TRBJ2-2; D gene ambiguous. The ends were cut back, 0 bases at V and 3 bases at J, with 3 bases in the middle. The CDR3 has 13 residues. From germline, CDR1 is SGHRS and CDR2 YFSETQ. Here the CDR3 reads CASSLADTGELFF. DNA for the CDR3: TGCGCCAGCAGCTTGGCCGACACCGGGGAGCTGTTTTTT.

This chain joins TRBV2 and TRBJ2-3, with D possibly being TRBD2 (6 bases). This CDR3 is built from 15 residues. CDR1 is SNHLY and CDR2 is FYNNEI in the germline V gene. The germline V and J ends were trimmed by 8 bases and 0 bases, with 15 bases remaining between them. This chain's CDR3 is CASDRDFGSTDTQYF. For the CDR3, the DNA is TGTGCCAGCGACCGGGACTTCGGTAGCACAGATACGCAGTATTTT.

The chain combines TRBV7-6 with TRBJ2-5, with TRBD2 matching 7 bases. The ends lost 5 bases at V and 6 bases at J; junction bases unmatched: 12. Germline V gene lookup returns CDR1 SGHVS and CDR2 FNYEAQ. The CDR3 is made up of 15 amino acids. CDR3 loop: CASSSGDSLGKTQYF. CDR3 in DNA: TGTGCCAGCAGCAGCGGGGACTCCCTGGGAAAGACCCAGTACTTC.